This T cell receptor beta chain comes out of a study of blood T cell repertoires in COVID-19. Study context: Donors in the United States, Italy and Spain gave samples during acute or convalescent COVID-19. Sample material is recorded as cDNA or gDNA derived from T cells, B-cell-depleted T cells, or PBMCs.

As processed by the authors: Researchers report that nucleated cell counts were estimated from reference gene primer amplification. The method was immunoSEQ multiplex PCR; TCRdb's version includes in-frame clones alone and lacks a portion of them. Clonal size and the V and J genes are those of that table, whereas D and trimming came from the DNA. Of about 50,000 clones in the sample, around 82% were seen once. The sequence came from a human donor in a cohort sampled during active COVID-19. Sequenced sample: peripheral blood.

DNA for the CDR3: TGCGCCAGCAGGGAGGGGGGGCGTCGCACAGATACGCAGTATTTT. Encoded protein: CASREGGRRTDTQYF. The V and J genes are TRBV5-1 and TRBJ2-3, with D possibly matching TRBD2 (7 bases). The V end lost 5 bases, the J end lost 1 base, and 14 bases lay between the germline ends. Germline CDR1 is SGHRS and CDR2 is YFSETQ. The CDR3 runs to 15 residues.